Listed below are T cell receptor beta chains from one sample, sequenced in a study of blood T cell repertoires in COVID-19. The method was immunoSEQ multiplex PCR; TCRdb's version includes in-frame clones alone and lacks a portion of them. The sample lists 300,000 to 450,000 clones; around 85% were seen once. Sequencing was carried out using peripheral blood. The receptor set was obtained from a woman aged 18 to 35 with acute or convalescent COVID-19. Both conserved end residues are part of each CDR3.

j_gene,v_gene,CDR3aa
TRBJ2-1,TRBV6-5,CASRTTSGGGNEQFF
TRBJ2-5,TRBV24-1,CATSDFSGKETQYF
TRBJ1-2,TRBV7-9,CASSQRGGYTF
TRBJ1-5,TRBV13,CASSFGRGSNQPQHF
TRBJ1-2,TRBV14,CASSQDPRGSYGYTF
TRBJ1-1,TRBV9,CASSELARVNTEAFF
TRBJ2-7,TRBV5-4,CASSPGQSYEQYF
TRBJ1-3,TRBV6-1,CASSERDSGSPGNTIYF
TRBJ2-7,TRBV28,CASRQFYEQYF
TRBJ1-2,TRBV7-8,CASTPRGRGGYTF
TRBJ2-7,TRBV11-2,CASSLEHQGFSYEQYF
TRBJ2-7,TRBV27,CASSLGLAGDTYEQYF
TRBJ1-2,TRBV13,CASSPRDSANYGYTF